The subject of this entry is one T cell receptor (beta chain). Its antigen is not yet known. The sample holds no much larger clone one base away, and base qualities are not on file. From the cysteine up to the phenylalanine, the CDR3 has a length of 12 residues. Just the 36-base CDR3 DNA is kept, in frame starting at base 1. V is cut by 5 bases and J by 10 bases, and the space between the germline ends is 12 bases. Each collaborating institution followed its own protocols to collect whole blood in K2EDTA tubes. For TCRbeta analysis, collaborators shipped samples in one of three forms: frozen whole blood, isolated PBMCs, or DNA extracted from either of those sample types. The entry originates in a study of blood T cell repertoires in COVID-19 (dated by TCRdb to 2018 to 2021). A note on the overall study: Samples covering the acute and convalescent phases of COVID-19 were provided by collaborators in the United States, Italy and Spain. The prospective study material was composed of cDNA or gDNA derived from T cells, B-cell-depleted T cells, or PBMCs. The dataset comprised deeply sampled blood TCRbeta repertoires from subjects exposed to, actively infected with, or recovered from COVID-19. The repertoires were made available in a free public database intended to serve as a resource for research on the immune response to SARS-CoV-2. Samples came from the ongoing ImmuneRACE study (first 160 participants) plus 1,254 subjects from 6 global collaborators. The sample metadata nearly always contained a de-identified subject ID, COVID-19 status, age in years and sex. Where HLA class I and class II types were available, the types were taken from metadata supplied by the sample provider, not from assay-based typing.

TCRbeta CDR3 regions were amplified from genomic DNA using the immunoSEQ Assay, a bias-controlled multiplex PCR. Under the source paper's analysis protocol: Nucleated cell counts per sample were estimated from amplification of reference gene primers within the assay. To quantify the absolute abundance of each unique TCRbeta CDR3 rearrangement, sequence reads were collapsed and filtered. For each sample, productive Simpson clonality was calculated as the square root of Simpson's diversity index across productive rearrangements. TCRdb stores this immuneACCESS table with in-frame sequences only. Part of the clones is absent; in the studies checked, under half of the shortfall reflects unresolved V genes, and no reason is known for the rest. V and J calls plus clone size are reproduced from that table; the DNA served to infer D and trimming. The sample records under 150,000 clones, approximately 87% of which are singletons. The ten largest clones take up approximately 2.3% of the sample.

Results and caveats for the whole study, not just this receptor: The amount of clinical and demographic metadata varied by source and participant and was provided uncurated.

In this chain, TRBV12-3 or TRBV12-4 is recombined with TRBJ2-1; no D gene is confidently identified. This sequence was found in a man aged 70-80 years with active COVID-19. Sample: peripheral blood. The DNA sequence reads TGTGCCAGCAGTCTACTTCGAGAGGAGCAGTTCTTC. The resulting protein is CASSLLREEQFF.